The 21 T cell receptor beta chains below were found in one sample sequenced in a study of blood T cell repertoires in COVID-19. The method was immunoSEQ multiplex PCR; TCRdb's version includes in-frame clones alone and lacks a portion of them. The sample records approximately 240,000 clones, 84% being singletons. The sample comprised peripheral blood. The receptor source for this set is a young woman who had recovered from COVID-19.

V gene TRBV6-5 combines with J gene TRBJ2-2, with 9 bases fitting TRBD1. The ends lost 7 bases at V and 7 bases at J; junction bases unmatched: 10. Per the germline V gene, CDR1 is MNHEY and CDR2 is SVGAGI. This CDR3 is 15 amino acids long. This chain's CDR3 is CASTKPGQGSGELFF. The CDR3 DNA sequence: TGTGCCAGCACCAAGCCGGGACAGGGAAGCGGGGAGCTGTTTTTT.

In this sample, this clone turned up a few times. The chain carries TRBV9 and TRBJ1-1; no firm D call. This CDR3 region has 15 residues. V was pared by 0 bases and J by 2 bases, with 11 bases between. Germline V gives CDR1 SGDLS, CDR2 YYNGEE. CDR3 nucleotides: TGTGCCAGCAGCGTAGGATCTGAGTTTAACACTGAAGCTTTCTTT. This codes for CASSVGSEFNTEAFF.

V and J are TRBV5-1 and TRBJ2-5; 8 bases are shared with TRBD1. V lost 0 bases and J lost 0; bases outside the gene matches: 4. The CDR3 has 16 residues. Looked up from germline, CDR1 is SGHRS and CDR2 is YFSETQ. DNA for the CDR3: TGCGCCAGCAGCTTGGGGCAGGGGGCCCACCAAGAGACCCAGTACTTC. Translation: CASSLGQGAHQETQYF.

This clone occurred once. The chain joins TRBV10-2 to TRBJ1-2; no reliable D call. V was clipped by 2 bases and J by 7 bases, with 14 bases between them. CDR3 length: 14 residues. Germline V gene sequence: CDR1 WSHSY, CDR2 SAAADI. The DNA of the CDR3 is TGCGCCAGCAGTGAGGGACCCGGGATTGGTGGCTACACCTTC. Protein product: CASSEGPGIGGYTF.

The genes are TRBV5-1 and TRBJ1-2; 7 nucleotides line up with TRBD1. The J segment lost 7 bases and the V segment lost 0 bases, leaving 6 bases of the junction unmatched. CDR1 and CDR2 (germline): SGHRS, YFSETQ. This CDR3 is built from 14 residues. CDR3 sequence reads: CASSLGQGDGGYTF. DNA of the CDR3: TGCGCCAGCAGCTTGGGTCAGGGGGACGGTGGCTACACCTTC.

Only one count was recorded for this clone. The chain is built from TRBV28 and TRBJ1-5; maybe TRBD1 (5 bases). Germline V CDR1 and CDR2: MDHEN, SYDVKM. Trimming took off 2 bases at V and 7 bases at J, with 18 bases between the two ends. The CDR3 length is 16 residues. The CDR3 sequence: CASSLVPRLAGQPQHF. CDR3 DNA sequence: TGTGCCAGCAGTTTAGTTCCACGCTTGGCAGGGCAGCCCCAGCATTTT.

This chain joins TRBV12-3 or TRBV12-4 and TRBJ2-2; maybe TRBD1 (7 bases). The CDR3 is 13 amino acids. CDR3 protein: CAHGDSGTGELFF. CDR3 bases: TGTGCGCACGGGGACAGCGGGACCGGGGAGCTGTTTTTT.

The J gene is TRBJ1-1, the V gene TRBV7-9; weak D call: TRBD1 (6 bases). The CDR3 spans 16 residues. Trimming pared 2 bases from V and 0 bases from J, leaving 13 bases between. The germline CDR1 and CDR2 sequences are SEHNR and FQNEAQ (reference sequence). As DNA, the CDR3 is TGTGCCAGCAGCTTACCTTGGACAGCACTGAACACTGAAGCTTTCTTT. It yields the protein CASSLPWTALNTEAFF.

The rearrangement joins TRBV5-1 to TRBJ2-2; tentative D call: TRBD1 (5 bases). V was shortened by 2 bases and J by 4 bases, with 12 bases between the two germline ends. The germline CDR1 and CDR2 sequences are SGHRS and YFSETQ. The CDR3 runs 15 residues. CDR3 loop: CASSLGEVSTGELFF. The CDR3 coding sequence is TGCGCCAGCAGCTTAGGGGAAGTAAGCACCGGGGAGCTGTTTTTT.

The chain recombines TRBV7-9 with TRBJ2-7, with TRBD1 as a possible D gene (5 bases). V shed 1 base and J shed 12 bases, with 13 bases lying between them. CDR1 SEHNR and CDR2 FQNEAQ come from the germline V gene (reference sequence). CDR3 length: 12 amino acids. The CDR3 loop is CASSLEGQGWYF. CDR3 nucleotide sequence: TGTGCCAGCAGCTTAGAGGGGCAGGGTTGGTACTTC. Full variable domain (outside the CDR3, taken from reference TRBV7-9 and TRBJ2-7): DTGVSQNPRHKITKRGQNVTFRCDPISEHNRLYWYRQTLGQGPEFLTYFQNEAQLEKSRLLSDRFSAERPKGSFSTLEIQRTEQGDSAMYLCASSLEGQGWYFGPGTRLTVT.

The chain couples TRBV6-4 to TRBJ2-3; 8 bases are shared with TRBD1. Germline V gene lookup returns CDR1 MRHNA and CDR2 SNTAGT. J was trimmed by 5 bases and V by 8 bases; bases with no gene match: 6. The CDR3 contains 13 residues. CDR3 region: CASAQGAEDTQYF. The DNA of the CDR3 is TGTGCCAGCGCGCAGGGGGCTGAAGATACGCAGTATTTT.

The CDR3 DNA follows: TGTGCCAGCAGCTACCGGGGGTACGAGCAGTACTTC. Protein sequence: CASSYRGYEQYF. V gene TRBV27 combines with J gene TRBJ2-7; a possible D gene is TRBD2 (6 bases). Trimming took off 6 bases at V and 4 bases at J, with 10 bases between the two ends. Germline V gene sequence: CDR1 MNHEY, CDR2 SMNVEV (reference sequence). The CDR3 contains 12 residues.

The chain carries TRBV9 and TRBJ1-1, with a tentative D call TRBD1 (6 bases). This CDR3 has 16 residues. In germline, CDR1 is SGDLS, CDR2 YYNGEE. Trimming stripped 0 bases from V and 1 base from J, with 13 bases between. For the CDR3, the DNA is TGTGCCAGCAGCGTAGCTGAAGGGGGAGAGAACACTGAAGCTTTCTTT. This gives the protein CASSVAEGGENTEAFF.

This clone was recorded at least ten times. CDR3 coding DNA: TGTGCCAGCAGCCAAGATCAGGCTGACTATGGCTACACCTTC. Its protein is CASSQDQADYGYTF. The chain uses TRBV3-1 (or the pseudogene TRBV3-2) and TRBJ1-2, with unresolved D. This CDR3 region has 14 residues. Germline assignment: CDR1 LGHDT and CDR2 YNNKEL (reference sequence). V shed 0 bases and J shed 3 bases, with 8 bases lying between them.

This clone was seen only a few times. The gene calls are TRBV7-2 and TRBJ1-6; the D gene is possibly TRBD1 (6 bases). Germline V gives CDR1 SGHTA, CDR2 FQGNSA. V lost 1 base to trimming and J lost 5 bases, with 12 bases between them. The CDR3 has 16 amino acids. CDR3: CASSLVGRGDNSPLHF. The CDR3 DNA sequence: TGTGCCAGCAGCTTAGTTGGCAGGGGAGATAATTCACCCCTCCACTTT.

This clone occurred a few times. The chain uses TRBV5-5 and TRBJ1-3; no clear D. The V end was cut by 4 bases, the J end by 7 bases, with 24 bases between. Per germline, CDR1 SGHKS and CDR2 YYEKEE (reference sequence). The CDR3 runs to 17 residues. The CDR3 protein is CASSVTTGLSTTNTIYF. CDR3 DNA sequence: TGTGCCAGCAGCGTGACCACGGGTCTCTCGACCACTAACACCATATATTTT.

This clone was counted a single time. V gene TRBV5-1 combines with J gene TRBJ2-7; 10 nucleotides agree with TRBD2. Per germline, CDR1 SGHRS and CDR2 YFSETQ. The junction had 5 bases not matched to a gene; V was cut back by 0 bases and J by 5 bases. The CDR3 covers 15 residues. The chain's CDR3 is CASSLGTSGTHEQYF. The CDR3 DNA reads as TGCGCCAGCAGCTTGGGAACTAGCGGGACCCACGAGCAGTACTTC.

The rearrangement links TRBV25-1 to TRBJ2-5; TRBD2 might be the D (6 bases). The CDR3 spans 16 residues. Trimming pared 6 bases from V and 1 base from J, leaving 18 bases between. Germline loops: CDR1 MGHDK, CDR2 SYGVNS. In DNA, the CDR3 is TGTGCCAGCAGAGGGTCCGGACTCGGGAGCCAAGAGACCCAGTACTTC. Translating gives CASRGSGLGSQETQYF.

The gene calls are TRBV6-4 and TRBJ2-1; TRBD1 agrees at 8 bases. Germline V gives CDR1 MRHNA, CDR2 SNTAGT. The CDR3 consists of 17 residues. V gave up 5 bases and J gave up 0 bases; unmatched junction bases: 9. CDR3 in amino acids: CASSLQGGWSSYNEQFF. In DNA form, the CDR3 reads TGTGCCAGCAGTTTACAGGGGGGATGGAGCTCCTACAATGAGCAGTTCTTC.

This clone was detected once. The genes are TRBV6-5 and TRBJ1-5; TRBD1 is a possible D gene (6 bases). The CDR3 is 15 amino acids. Trimming removed 4 bases from V and 2 bases from J, with 12 bases in between. Germline values: CDR1 MNHEY, CDR2 SVGAGI. The DNA of the CDR3 is TGTGCCAGCAGTTCCTTCCGACAGGGCAATCAGCCCCAGCATTTT. Translated, it gives CASSSFRQGNQPQHF.

This chain joins TRBV4-1 and TRBJ2-2, with no clear D. V gave up 0 bases and J gave up 6 bases, with 11 bases separating them. CDR3 length equals 15 residues. Germline CDR1 and CDR2: MGHRA and YSYEKL. CDR3 protein: CASSQEIVIPGELFF. CDR3 coding DNA: TGCGCCAGCAGCCAAGAAATTGTCATCCCCGGGGAGCTGTTTTTT.